A selection of T cell receptor beta chains follows, all from one sample in a study of metastatic and nonmetastatic thyroid tumors. TCRdb re-clonotyped the PCR reads via MiXCR. The sample lists more than 25,000 clones, 6% to 9.5% occurring once. The source material was blood. The receptor set was obtained from a female donor with papillary thyroid cancer or a benign thyroid nodule (not recorded which). Some clones in this sample may be carry-over from other donors' samples. Both conserved end residues are part of each CDR3. The order of the fields is V gene, D gene, J gene, CDR3 protein. D genes are given only for firm matches.

TRBV28	TRBD1	TRBJ2-3	CASSQGTGWMDTDTQYF
TRBV7-8	NA	TRBJ2-5	CASSPLTGVQETQYF
TRBV3-1	NA	TRBJ1-4	CASSQEGIGEKLFF
TRBV20-1	NA	TRBJ1-2	CSAPGHYGYTF
TRBV7-9	NA	TRBJ1-4	CASSPGDRNEKLFF
TRBV6-1	NA	TRBJ1-4	CASRPHQGKLFF
TRBV7-2	TRBD2	TRBJ2-2	CASSSSGGAPGELFF
TRBV28	TRBD2	TRBJ2-1	CASSPGLAGGLEQFF
TRBV20-1	TRBD1	TRBJ2-2	CSALQGWGTGELFF
TRBV3-1	NA	TRBJ1-2	CASSRGNYGYTF
TRBV3-1	NA	TRBJ1-4	CASSQAWGLDEKLFF
TRBV24-1	TRBD1	TRBJ2-7	CATSDPGTGLYEQYF
TRBV12-3/TRBV12-4	TRBD1	TRBJ1-6	CASSLSGGNSPLHF
TRBV3-1	TRBD2	TRBJ2-1	CASSIQTSGERQFF
TRBV18	NA	TRBJ2-2	CASSSQNTGELFF
TRBV6-1	NA	TRBJ1-3	CASSGGSNSGNTIYF
TRBV18	TRBD1	TRBJ2-5	CASSPRGGQGAETQYF
TRBV6-5	NA	TRBJ1-2	CASSYSAPNYGYTF
TRBV5-1	NA	TRBJ2-7	CASSLVNRNYEQYF
TRBV18	TRBD2	TRBJ2-2	CASSHTRAGPNTGELFF
TRBV12-3/TRBV12-4	TRBD1	TRBJ1-1	CASSRDRANEAFF
TRBV24-1	NA	TRBJ2-1	CATSDQGYNEQFF
TRBV9	TRBD1	TRBJ1-2	CASSGRDSAFNYGYTF
TRBV18	TRBD2	TRBJ2-5	CASSPGLAGGPRETQYF
TRBV7-2	NA	TRBJ1-1	CASSRLTGTEAFF
TRBV5-6	NA	TRBJ1-5	CASSLANSGLGNQPQHF
TRBV10-1	TRBD2	TRBJ2-1	CASKTVWREGFNEQFF
TRBV7-9	NA	TRBJ1-6	CASSKTGIDSPLHF
TRBV28	TRBD1	TRBJ1-2	CASSTGTGIYGYTF
TRBV6-1	NA	TRBJ2-3	CASSEVSPGWRTDTQYF
TRBV10-3	TRBD1	TRBJ2-7	CAINMGQGAENEQYF
TRBV7-2	TRBD1	TRBJ1-2	CASSLPGTGGGYTF
TRBV24-1	NA	TRBJ2-7	CATRRLSSYEQYF
TRBV6-2/TRBV6-3	TRBD2	TRBJ2-5	CASSYVVGTSGGEETQYF
TRBV15	NA	TRBJ2-1	CATSREVTGSYEQFF
TRBV24-1	TRBD1	TRBJ1-1	CATRDWGRDRTMNTEAFF
TRBV27	NA	TRBJ1-2	CASSGGTRPPYYGYTF
TRBV7-2	TRBD2	TRBJ2-1	CASSRAGEVYNEQFF
TRBV20-1	NA	TRBJ1-1	CSARDWSQLNTEAFF
TRBV11-2	TRBD1	TRBJ1-3	CASSLRQGANSGNTIYF
TRBV11-2	NA	TRBJ2-3	CASSPLTSTDTQYF
TRBV5-6	NA	TRBJ1-1	CASSVRWGTEAFF
TRBV18	NA	TRBJ1-2	CASSPQGHYGYTF
TRBV24-1	TRBD2	TRBJ2-3	CATSAWSGGGTDTQYF
TRBV29-1	TRBD2	TRBJ2-1	CSVRPTSGYNEQFF
TRBV5-1	TRBD2	TRBJ2-7	CASRTHPAGRIYEQYF
TRBV10-2	NA	TRBJ1-1	CASSGVGAEAFF
TRBV12-3/TRBV12-4	TRBD1	TRBJ1-4	CASRADRGHEKLFF
TRBV18	NA	TRBJ1-2	CASSRGAQGGNYGYTF
TRBV20-1	NA	TRBJ2-3	CSAKRGTLTDTQYF
TRBV4-1	TRBD1	TRBJ1-2	CASSPRLTGDWFGYTF
TRBV24-1	TRBD2	TRBJ2-1	CATSTSGYNEQFF
TRBV11-2	NA	TRBJ2-2	CASSLGAGGNTGELFF
TRBV18	TRBD1	TRBJ1-1	CASSNFPGQGASTEAFF